These 32 T cell receptor beta chains originate from one sample sequenced in a study of cytomegalovirus exposure and HLA in healthy donors. Vbeta (60) and Jbeta (13) primers were used in the PCR. Assay: immunoSEQ multiplex PCR; the TCRdb copy retains only in-frame clones and omits some. Seen here are around 90,000 clones, approximately 80% observed once, and the top ten hold around 3%. Source material: PBMCs. The receptors were gathered from a man aged 30 to 45 in good health and CMV-seronegative.

The rearrangement joins TRBV28 to TRBJ2-7; TRBD2 is a possible D gene (5 bases). CDR1 and CDR2 (germline): MDHEN, SYDVKM. V was pared by 3 bases and J by 6 bases, with 6 bases between. There are 11 residues in the CDR3. CDR3 sequence: CASSFTSEQYF. CDR3 in DNA: TGTGCCAGCAGTTTTACTAGCGAGCAGTACTTC.

The rearrangement joins TRBV7-8 to TRBJ1-1; tentative D call: TRBD1 (5 bases). Trimming removed 5 bases at V and 1 base at J, with 11 bases between. The CDR3 is made up of 14 amino acids. From germline, CDR1 is SGHVS and CDR2 FQNEAQ. The CDR3 DNA sequence: TGTGCCAGCAGCATAGGTACAGGGAACACTGAAGCTTTCTTT. Amino acids: CASSIGTGNTEAFF. The entire variable domain, with the rest obtained from reference TRBV7-8 and TRBJ1-1, is as follows: GAGVSQSPRYKVAKRGQDVALRCDPISGHVSLFWYQQALGQGPEFLTYFQNEAQLDKSGLPSDRFFAERPEGSVSTLKIQRTQQEDSAVYLCASSIGTGNTEAFFGQGTRLTVV.

This clone was detected only once. The rearrangement links TRBV7-9 to TRBJ2-1; possibly TRBD2 for D (5 bases). The germline CDR1 and CDR2 sequences are SEHNR and FQNEAQ (reference sequence). V was cut by 5 bases and J by 5 bases, with 10 bases left in between. The CDR3 is 13 amino acids. The CDR3 DNA sequence: TGTGCCAGCAGCATATCCGGGGACAATGAGCAGTTCTTC. Protein: CASSISGDNEQFF.

This clone was detected a few times. The V call is TRBV6-5, the J call TRBJ1-2; no clear D gene. CDR3 length equals 12 residues. Germline V gene lookup returns CDR1 MNHEY and CDR2 SVGAGI. The V and J ends lost 4 bases and 8 bases respectively, with 11 bases between them. The DNA of the CDR3 is TGTGCCAGCAGTTCCCGGGTGTCAGGCTACACCTTC. Protein product: CASSSRVSGYTF.

The rearrangement joins TRBV5-5 to TRBJ2-2; the match to TRBD1 covers 8 bases. The CDR3 has 15 amino acids. Germline V gives CDR1 SGHKS, CDR2 YYEKEE (reference sequence). The trim removed 4 bases at V and 2 bases at J, leaving 4 bases unmatched. The CDR3 loop reads CASSRQGINTGELFF. CDR3 bases: TGTGCCAGCAGCCGACAGGGGATCAACACCGGGGAGCTGTTTTTT. Based on the CDR3 plus reference TRBV5-5 and TRBJ2-2, the full variable domain is DAGVTQSPTHLIKTRGQQVTLRCSPISGHKSVSWYQQVLGQGPQFIFQYYEKEERGRGNFPDRFSARQFPNYSSELNVNALLLGDSALYLCASSRQGINTGELFFGEGSRLTVL.

The V and J genes are TRBV30 and TRBJ1-4; the D is unclear. Trimming took off 1 base at V and 8 bases at J, with 5 bases between the two ends. Germline V gives CDR1 GTSNPN, CDR2 SVGIG (reference sequence). The CDR3 consists of 11 residues. In DNA form, the CDR3 reads TGTGCCTGGAGTGGCGGGGAAAAACTGTTTTTT. This gives the protein CAWSGGEKLFF.

The chain employs TRBV7-3 and TRBJ1-1; 8 nucleotides line up with TRBD1. Germline V lookup: CDR1 SGHTA, CDR2 FQGTGA. V lost 4 bases, J lost 4 bases, and 14 bases stayed unmatched. The CDR3 consists of 17 residues. CDR3 in amino acids: CASSSSQGAGAGTEAFF. CDR3 bases: TGTGCCAGCAGCTCCTCCCAGGGGGCAGGGGCTGGCACTGAAGCTTTCTTT.

The rearrangement uses TRBV7-9 and TRBJ1-5; 9 bases line up with TRBD1. Germline CDR1 is SEHNR and CDR2 is FQNEAQ (reference sequence). V lost 6 bases to trimming and J lost 7 bases; unmatched junction nucleotides: 16. This CDR3 comprises 17 residues. In DNA, the CDR3 is TGTGCCAGCAGTTCAAGCGCCGGGACAGGGTCCTCGCAGCCCCAGCATTTT. The encoded protein is CASSSSAGTGSSQPQHF.

In the case of this clone: The junction does not match germline at one end; this may be a read error. V usage is TRBV9 and J usage is TRBJ2-3; 8 nucleotides agree with TRBD1. This CDR3 spans 13 amino acids. CDR1 and CDR2 (germline): SGDLS, YYNGEE. The CDR3 coding sequence is TGTGCCGGCAGCGTCAGGGGACAGGAAACGCAGTATTTT. Amino acid sequence: CAGSVRGQETQYF.

The genes are TRBV7-2 and TRBJ1-1; weak D call: TRBD1 (5 bases). The CDR3 runs 13 residues. The ends were cut back, 3 bases at V and 1 base at J, with 6 bases in the middle. The germline gives CDR1 SGHTA, CDR2 FQGNSA. In DNA, the CDR3 is TGTGCCAGCAGCTTCACAGGGAACACTGAAGCTTTCTTT. Translation: CASSFTGNTEAFF.

The chain joins TRBV4-2 to TRBJ2-3; 8 nucleotides align to TRBD1. Germline V lookup: CDR1 LGHNA, CDR2 YNFKEQ. The CDR3 sequence is 15 residues long. V lost 1 base to trimming and J lost 1 base; unmatched junction nucleotides: 1. CDR3 residues: CASSQAGQGTDTQYF. In DNA form, the CDR3 reads TGTGCCAGCAGCCAAGCGGGACAGGGCACAGATACGCAGTATTTT.

The rearrangement links TRBV13 to TRBJ2-3, with D maybe TRBD2 (6 bases). The V gene's germline CDR1 is PRHDT and CDR2 FYEKMQ (reference sequence). The CDR3 spans 18 residues. The germline V and J ends were trimmed by 7 bases and 2 bases, with 25 bases remaining between them. CDR3 nucleotides: TGTGCCAGCACCCAGACCCTGGGTAGCGGATCATTCACAGATACGCAGTATTTT. It is translated as CASTQTLGSGSFTDTQYF.

The rearrangement links TRBV9 to TRBJ2-1, with 7 bases that match TRBD2. The CDR3 runs to 15 residues. Germline CDR1 SGDLS, CDR2 YYNGEE. Germline trimming cut 0 bases from V and 4 bases from J; bases unmatched to any gene: 4. CDR3: CASSVDRGGYNEQFF. CDR3 nucleotide sequence: TGTGCCAGCAGCGTAGATCGGGGAGGGTACAATGAGCAGTTCTTC.

This chain connects TRBV2 to TRBJ2-7, with TRBD2 identical over 10 bases. The V segment lost 10 bases and the J segment 3 bases; nucleotides outside the gene matches: 18. CDR3 length: 17 amino acids. Germline V gives CDR1 SNHLY, CDR2 FYNNEI. CDR3 residues: CATRRFSGGARDYEQYF. DNA of the CDR3: TGTGCCACCCGTCGGTTCAGCGGGGGGGCTCGCGACTACGAGCAGTACTTC.

V gene TRBV6-6 combines with J gene TRBJ1-1; D call uncertain. Trimming cost V 7 bases and J 2 bases, with 8 bases left between them. The germline CDR1 and CDR2 sequences are MNHNY and SVGAGI (reference sequence). This CDR3 is 12 amino acids long. The CDR3 nucleotides read TGTGCCAGCAACTACGGAAACACTGAAGCTTTCTTT. This encodes CASNYGNTEAFF.

V and J are TRBV20-1 and TRBJ2-7; no clear D. The germline gives CDR1 DFQATT, CDR2 SNEGSKA (reference sequence). The CDR3 is made up of 11 amino acids. V lost 3 bases and J lost 3, with 6 bases in between. DNA for the CDR3: TGCAGTGCTAGTGCGCTCTACGAGCAGTACTTC. Residues: CSASALYEQYF.

V usage is TRBV14 and J usage is TRBJ2-7; possibly TRBD2 for D (5 bases). Looked up from germline, CDR1 is SGHDN and CDR2 is FVKESK. The CDR3 runs 17 residues. V was trimmed by 1 base and J by 3 bases, leaving 19 bases between them. CDR3 sequence (DNA): TGTGCCAGCAGCCAAGCCGCCCGGACGGGAATTTACTACGAGCAGTACTTC. Residues: CASSQAARTGIYYEQYF.

This chain links TRBV18 with TRBJ2-2; the match to TRBD1 covers 7 bases. Germline CDR1 KGHSH, CDR2 LQKENI. The V segment lost 3 bases and the J segment 4 bases; nucleotides outside the gene matches: 8. CDR3 length equals 16 residues. DNA for the CDR3: TGTGCCAGCTCACCTGACAGGGTACATCTCACCGGGGAGCTGTTTTTT. Protein: CASSPDRVHLTGELFF.

The chain combines TRBV7-9 with TRBJ1-2, with D unresolved. Germline assignment: CDR1 SEHNR and CDR2 FQNEAQ (reference sequence). The CDR3 covers 17 residues. Trimming left V 5 bases short and J 4 bases short, with 23 bases between. The DNA for the CDR3 is TGTGCCAGCAGCCCGATCGTGGGCCAGTCGAGTTCCTATGGCTACACCTTC. This sequence encodes CASSPIVGQSSSYGYTF.

The chain couples TRBV29-1 to TRBJ1-1; 10 bases align to TRBD1. V was clipped by 6 bases and J by 0 bases; unmatched bases: 7. CDR1 and CDR2 (germline): SQVTM, ANQGSEA. The CDR3 is made up of 15 amino acids. The CDR3 sequence: CSVGGTGVMNTEAFF. CDR3 DNA sequence: TGCAGCGTAGGGGGGACAGGGGTTATGAACACTGAAGCTTTCTTT.

CDR3 sequence reads: CASSGQGWEPQHF. The CDR3 DNA sequence: TGTGCCAGCAGTGGACAGGGATGGGAGCCCCAGCATTTT. The genes are TRBV2 and TRBJ1-5; TRBD1 matches at 7 bases. This CDR3 is built from 13 residues. With V trimmed by 4 bases and J by 8 bases, 5 bases remained unmatched. Germline CDR1 and CDR2: SNHLY and FYNNEI.

The chain has TRBV5-6 and TRBJ2-5, with 7 bases aligning to TRBD1. CDR1 and CDR2 (germline): SGHDT, YYEEEE. Unmatched junction bases numbered 5, after V lost 3 bases and J lost 3 bases. This CDR3 is built from 14 residues. CDR3 sequence: CASSSTGTEETQYF. As DNA, the CDR3 is TGTGCCAGCAGCTCTACTGGGACAGAAGAGACCCAGTACTTC.

J is TRBJ2-7 and V is TRBV10-3, with a tentative D call TRBD2 (6 bases). Per germline, CDR1 ENHRY and CDR2 SYGVKD. V was trimmed by 7 bases and J by 5 bases, leaving 15 bases between them. The CDR3 runs to 13 residues. This chain's CDR3 is CAITEGLGDEQYF. The CDR3, as DNA: TGTGCCATCACGGAGGGCCTGGGGGACGAGCAGTACTTC.

The chain carries TRBV11-3 and TRBJ1-2; tentatively, D is TRBD1 (6 bases). This CDR3 region has 14 residues. The germline V and J ends were trimmed by 1 base and 3 bases, with 9 bases remaining between them. Per the germline V gene, CDR1 is SGHNT and CDR2 is YENEEA. The CDR3 loop reads CASSLGPGDYGYTF. Written as DNA, the CDR3 is TGTGCCAGCAGCTTAGGTCCAGGGGACTATGGCTACACCTTC.

The chain recombines TRBV2 with TRBJ2-1; 10 nucleotides align to TRBD2. The CDR3 contains 14 residues. Germline loops: CDR1 SNHLY, CDR2 FYNNEI. The trim removed 4 bases at V and 9 bases at J, leaving 6 bases unmatched. Here the CDR3 DNA reads TGTGCCAGCAGTGTACGGACTAGCGGAGGTGAGCAGTTCTTC. Its protein is CASSVRTSGGEQFF.

A few counts support this clone. The V and J genes are TRBV5-8 and TRBJ1-3, with D tentatively TRBD1 (6 bases). V lost 0 bases to trimming and J lost 4 bases, with 14 bases between them. The CDR3 consists of 16 residues. CDR1 is SGHTS and CDR2 is YDEGEE in the germline V gene. As DNA, the CDR3 is TGTGCCAGCAGCTTGGAACTGGGGGCGCGAGGAAACACCATATATTTT. Protein sequence: CASSLELGARGNTIYF. The full variable domain, its missing parts supplied by reference TRBV5-8 and TRBJ1-3, is EAGVTQSPTHLIKTRGQQATLRCSPISGHTSVYWYQQALGLGLQFLLWYDEGEERNRGNFPPRFSGRQFPNYSSELNVNALELEDSALYLCASSLELGARGNTIYFGEGSWLTVV.

J is TRBJ2-5 and V is TRBV28; 9 nucleotides align to TRBD1. V shed 4 bases, J shed 2 bases, and the junction held 8 bases outside the gene matches. Germline assignment: CDR1 MDHEN and CDR2 SYDVKM. The length of the CDR3 is 16 residues. DNA for the CDR3: TGTGCCAGCAGTTCCCCCGGGACAGGGCATCAAGAGACCCAGTACTTC. Encoded protein: CASSSPGTGHQETQYF.

The table lists this clone with a count of one. The chain has TRBV2 and TRBJ2-1, with 7 bases aligning to TRBD2. CDR3 length: 16 residues. V dropped 6 bases and J dropped 1; count of bases not matched to a gene: 9. CDR1 is SNHLY and CDR2 is FYNNEI in the germline V gene. In DNA form, the CDR3 reads TGTGCCAGCAGCCCCTTAGGAGCGGGATCCTACAATGAGCAGTTCTTC. It specifies CASSPLGAGSYNEQFF. The full variable domain, with the rest looked up from reference TRBV2 and TRBJ2-1, is EPEVTQTPSHQVTQMGQEVILRCVPISNHLYFYWYRQILGQKVEFLVSFYNNEISEKSEIFDDQFSVERPDGSNFTLKIRSTKLEDSAMYFCASSPLGAGSYNEQFFGPGTRLTVL.

This chain links TRBV4-3 with TRBJ1-1; maybe TRBD1 (6 bases). This CDR3 region has 15 residues. Trimming removed 1 base at V and 10 bases at J, with 19 bases between. Germline CDR1 LGHNA, CDR2 YSLEER. The CDR3 reads CASSQASPKGGGAFF. DNA for the CDR3: TGCGCCAGCAGCCAAGCAAGTCCTAAGGGGGGGGGAGCTTTCTTT.

V and J are TRBV30 and TRBJ2-3; 7 positions match TRBD2. The CDR3 covers 14 residues. V trimming: 3 bases; J trimming: 7 bases; junction bases outside the gene matches: 10. Germline V gene data show CDR1 as GTSNPN and CDR2 as SVGIG (reference sequence). CDR3 DNA sequence: TGTGCCTGGAGAAGGCCGGCGGGGGTAAATACGCAGTATTTT. This encodes CAWRRPAGVNTQYF.

The rearrangement uses TRBV7-9 and TRBJ2-2; 7 bases are shared with TRBD1. This CDR3 has 14 residues. The V gene end was trimmed by 3 bases and the J gene end by 8 bases; junction bases not matched to a gene: 6. From germline, CDR1 is SEHNR and CDR2 FQNEAQ (reference sequence). CDR3: CASSFTGVVGELFF. The CDR3 bases are TGTGCCAGCAGCTTCACAGGGGTAGTGGGGGAGCTGTTTTTT.

The DNA of the CDR3 is TGTGCCAGCAGCTTGCTCGTGAACACTGAAGCTTTCTTT. Protein sequence: CASSLLVNTEAFF. This chain joins TRBV5-6 and TRBJ1-1, with D unresolved. Trimming left V 1 base short and J 0 bases short, with 4 bases between. The length of the CDR3 is 13 residues. Germline V gene lookup returns CDR1 SGHDT and CDR2 YYEEEE.